This entry features one TCR beta chain sequence. The V end lost 1 base, the J end lost 6 bases, and 22 bases lay between the germline ends. The germline V gene encodes CDR1 SGHRS and CDR2 YFSETQ. This CDR3 spans 17 amino acids. Clones were sequenced by immunoSEQ multiplex PCR, and TCRdb holds only the in-frame ones, with some missing. The sample lists about 20,000 clones; approximately 80% were seen once. These data come from a study of OX40 agonist ivuxolimab in advanced cancers. The overall study: Each dose-escalation patient presented with hepatocellular carcinoma, melanoma, renal cell or head and neck cancer.

The rearrangement links TRBV5-1 to TRBJ1-2; D perhaps matches TRBD1 (5 bases). The TCR comes from an adult with an advanced solid tumor such as melanoma, head and neck, liver or kidney cancer. Sequenced here: CD4+ or CD8+ T cells sorted from blood, sampled in a trial of the OX40 agonist ivuxolimab. This CDR3 is CASSLKWQGRSKDGYTF. The CDR3 nucleotides read TGCGCCAGCAGCTTGAAGTGGCAGGGAAGGAGTAAGGATGGCTACACCTTC.